Reported below is one T cell receptor beta chain. The sample originates from a study of identical twins. Germline assignment: CDR1 DFQATT and CDR2 SNEGSKA (reference sequence). The ends lost 6 bases at V and 6 bases at J; junction bases unmatched: 10. CDR3 length: 13 amino acids. Addition of a universal primer site occurred through template switching, and cDNA carried unique molecular identifiers. Using its own MiXCR run on the 5' RACE reads, TCRdb lists one record per CDR3 protein. The table lists 400,000 to 550,000 distinct CDR3 sequences, 20% to 25% of them singletons, with over 2.5% in the top ten. These data were likewise used in another study, on T cells expressing NK-cell markers. That paper states: There remained a lack of clarity about HCMV specificity of expanded NKG2C+ T cell clones.

This clonotype was obtained from a woman under 30 in good health. The sequenced material came from CD4+ T cells sorted from blood. This chain uses TRBV20-1 with TRBJ1-1, with 7 positions matching TRBD1. CDR3 in amino acids: CSAGTEDRAEAFF. The CDR3 DNA follows: TGCAGTGCCGGGACAGAGGATCGCGCTGAAGCTTTCTTT.